This T cell receptor (beta chain) was identified during a study of glioma-infiltrating T cells after dendritic cell vaccination. Study as a whole: Treatment, given 2003 to 2012, was autologous tumor lysate-pulsed dendritic cell vaccination.

For this clone: As yet, its antigen is unknown.

Documented time point: after dendritic cell vaccination, including at tumor progression/relapse. Blood PBMC samples: pre-vaccination, two weeks post third vaccination, and at tumor progression. General study findings and limits: Estimated pretreatment TIL content predicted outcome after dendritic cell vaccination.

V shed 3 bases and J shed 1 base, with 9 bases lying between them. The CDR3 consists of 14 residues. Looked up from germline, CDR1 is KGHSH and CDR2 is LQKENI. The immunoSEQ assay amplified TCRB CDR3 from up to about 2 ug DNA. The data were produced by immunoSEQ multiplex PCR, yet TCRdb's version contains in-frame clones alone and is incomplete. The repertoire holds tens of thousands of clones, with roughly 84% as singletons. The TCR was taken from a human donor with glioblastoma. The chain employs TRBV18 and TRBJ1-1; no clear D. Material: blood, obtained after dendritic cell vaccination. The DNA for the CDR3 is TGTGCCAGCTCACCTTTTGAGGGGAACACTGAAGCTTTCTTT. It specifies CASSPFEGNTEAFF.